This TCR beta chain appears in the sequencing data of a study of cytomegalovirus exposure and HLA in healthy donors. This CDR3 spans 18 amino acids. Germline loops: CDR1 MNHEY, CDR2 SMNVEV (reference sequence). J lost 1 base, V lost 5 bases, and 14 bases had no gene match. Clones were read by immunoSEQ multiplex PCR, and TCRdb kept only the in-frame ones, dropping some. The sample lists roughly 250,000 clones; around 85% were seen once. V gene TRBV27 combines with J gene TRBJ2-1, with TRBD2 identical over 7 bases. The specimen sequenced was PBMCs. The receptor was isolated from a woman aged 25 to 45 in good health and CMV-seropositive. The DNA of the CDR3 is TGTGCCAGCAGTCCAGAGGGGTTCTTGCGGGAGTCCTACAATGAGCAGTTCTTC. It specifies CASSPEGFLRESYNEQFF.